A selection of T cell receptor beta chains follows, all from one sample in a study of T cell responses to AZD1222 COVID-19 vaccine. Generated by immunoSEQ multiplex PCR, the TCRdb table keeps only in-frame clones and is missing some. The table includes 150,000 or so clones, about 91% detected once. The sample in question was peripheral blood, obtained 28 days after the second AZD1222 dose. The receptors shown here come from an adult who received the AZD1222 COVID-19 vaccine. Both conserved end residues are part of each CDR3. Fields, in order: V gene, clone size, D gene, J gene, CDR3 protein, CDR3 DNA. A D gene is named only where the DNA matches it firmly. A row's size may be missing; if present it is once, few, many or a size class.

V: TRBV11-2
size: NA
D: NA
J: TRBJ2-7
CDR3: CASSLGGGPYEQYF
DNA: TGTGCCAGCAGCTTAGGGGGTGGGCCCTACGAGCAGTACTTC

V: TRBV6-2/TRBV6-3
size: NA
D: NA
J: TRBJ2-1
CDR3: CASSWGYFLGVNEQFF
DNA: TGTGCCAGCAGTTGGGGCTACTTCCTCGGGGTCAATGAGCAGTTCTTC

V: TRBV6-5
size: NA
D: NA
J: TRBJ1-2
CDR3: CASSYSKGGRAAGYTF
DNA: TGTGCCAGCAGTTACTCGAAGGGCGGCCGAGCAGCTGGCTACACCTTC

V: TRBV24-1
size: NA
D: TRBD1
J: TRBJ1-2
CDR3: CATSDSGQGNAYGYTF
DNA: TGTGCCACCAGTGATTCGGGACAGGGGAACGCCTATGGCTACACCTTC

V: TRBV5-6
size: NA
D: NA
J: TRBJ1-2
CDR3: CASSLLGPNYGYTF
DNA: TGTGCCAGCAGCTTGTTAGGGCCAAACTATGGCTACACCTTC

V: TRBV20-1
size: NA
D: TRBD1
J: TRBJ1-2
CDR3: CSARRDSSYTF
DNA: TGCAGTGCTAGGAGGGACAGCAGCTACACCTTC

V: TRBV3-1/TRBV3-2
size: NA
D: NA
J: TRBJ2-1
CDR3: CASSQDQRGEQFF
DNA: TGTGCCAGCAGCCAAGATCAACGAGGTGAGCAGTTCTTC

V: TRBV28
size: NA
D: NA
J: TRBJ2-2
CDR3: CASKGLWGANTGELFF
DNA: TGTGCCAGCAAGGGTTTGTGGGGAGCGAACACCGGGGAGCTGTTTTTT

V: TRBV27
size: once
D: TRBD1
J: TRBJ2-3
CDR3: CASSTRRDRDSTDTQYF
DNA: TGTGCCAGCAGTACCCGCCGGGACAGAGATAGCACAGATACGCAGTATTTT

V: TRBV6-5
size: NA
D: NA
J: TRBJ2-7
CDR3: CASVGRGPYEQYF
DNA: TGTGCCAGCGTGGGGCGGGGGCCGTACGAGCAGTACTTC

V: TRBV10-3
size: NA
D: NA
J: TRBJ2-2
CDR3: CAISPASSGELFF
DNA: TGTGCCATCAGCCCCGCCTCTTCCGGGGAGCTGTTTTTT

V: TRBV2
size: NA
D: NA
J: TRBJ1-6
CDR3: CASSLPGILNSPLHF
DNA: TGTGCCAGCAGTCTTCCAGGCATCCTGAATTCACCCCTCCACTTT

V: TRBV7-6
size: few
D: NA
J: TRBJ2-7
CDR3: CASSLFMQSSYEQYF
DNA: TGTGCCAGCAGCTTATTTATGCAGAGCTCCTACGAGCAGTACTTC

V: TRBV5-1
size: NA
D: NA
J: TRBJ1-4
CDR3: CASRPLANEKLFF
DNA: TGCGCCAGCAGACCTTTGGCTAATGAAAAACTGTTTTTT

V: TRBV29-1
size: NA
D: TRBD1
J: TRBJ1-1
CDR3: CSVLTGGNTEAFF
DNA: TGCAGCGTTCTGACAGGGGGGAACACTGAAGCTTTCTTT

V: TRBV29-1
size: NA
D: TRBD1
J: TRBJ1-2
CDR3: CSVMTRDRGRGYGYTF
DNA: TGCAGCGTTATGACCCGGGACAGGGGGCGAGGCTATGGCTACACCTTC

V: TRBV19
size: NA
D: TRBD2
J: TRBJ2-1
CDR3: CASSILGSGVAGANEQFF
DNA: TGTGCCAGTAGTATCTTGGGGAGTGGGGTAGCGGGGGCAAATGAGCAGTTCTTC

V: TRBV19
size: NA
D: NA
J: TRBJ1-1
CDR3: CASSIGDVEAFF
DNA: TGTGCCAGTAGTATAGGGGACGTTGAAGCTTTCTTT

V: TRBV4-1
size: NA
D: NA
J: TRBJ2-5
CDR3: CASSQGAGHAAGETQYF
DNA: TGCGCCAGCAGCCAAGGGGCGGGACACGCGGCAGGGGAGACCCAGTACTTC

V: TRBV29-1
size: NA
D: NA
J: TRBJ1-4
CDR3: CSVVATNEKLFF
DNA: TGCAGCGTCGTTGCAACTAATGAAAAACTGTTTTTT

V: TRBV15
size: NA
D: NA
J: TRBJ1-2
CDR3: CATSRDGSYGYTF
DNA: TGTGCCACCAGCAGAGATGGCAGCTATGGCTACACCTTC

V: TRBV10-2
size: NA
D: TRBD1
J: TRBJ2-7
CDR3: CASRGQGAYEQYF
DNA: TGCGCCAGCAGGGGCCAGGGGGCTTACGAGCAGTACTTC

V: TRBV7-2
size: NA
D: NA
J: TRBJ1-6
CDR3: CASSLGQDSSYNSPLHF
DNA: TGTGCCAGCAGCTTAGGACAGGATAGCTCCTATAATTCACCCCTCCACTTT

V: TRBV27
size: NA
D: TRBD1
J: TRBJ2-5
CDR3: CASSTRGPKETQYF
DNA: TGTGCCAGCAGTACGAGGGGGCCGAAAGAGACCCAGTACTTC

V: TRBV23-1
size: NA
D: TRBD1
J: TRBJ2-1
CDR3: CASSQSLLSGQGDTSYNEQFF
DNA: TGCGCCAGCAGTCAATCTTTACTGTCGGGACAGGGGGACACCTCCTACAATGAGCAGTTCTTC

V: TRBV11-2
size: NA
D: NA
J: TRBJ1-1
CDR3: CASSLRVTGRNTEAFF
DNA: TGTGCCAGCAGCTTAAGAGTGACAGGTAGAAACACTGAAGCTTTCTTT

V: TRBV5-6
size: once
D: NA
J: TRBJ2-1
CDR3: CASSLSYNEQFF
DNA: TGTGCCAGCAGCTTGTCGTACAATGAGCAGTTCTTC

V: TRBV19
size: once
D: NA
J: TRBJ1-2
CDR3: CASRGGRALNYGYTF
DNA: TGTGCCAGTAGAGGAGGGAGGGCCCTTAACTATGGCTACACCTTC

V: TRBV29-1
size: NA
D: TRBD2
J: TRBJ2-7
CDR3: CSVEARRGGAYEQYF
DNA: TGCAGCGTTGAAGCCCGGAGGGGAGGGGCCTACGAGCAGTACTTC

V: TRBV7-9
size: NA
D: NA
J: TRBJ1-2
CDR3: CASSIRTGNYGYTF
DNA: TGTGCCAGCAGCATTAGGACCGGGAACTATGGCTACACCTTC

V: TRBV6-5
size: NA
D: TRBD1
J: TRBJ1-1
CDR3: CASSTEGDRVAFF
DNA: TGTGCCAGCAGTACCGAGGGGGACAGGGTAGCTTTCTTT

V: TRBV7-2
size: NA
D: NA
J: TRBJ2-2
CDR3: CASSLDVSRGGTGELFF
DNA: TGTGCCAGCAGCTTAGACGTCAGCAGGGGTGGGACCGGGGAGCTGTTTTTT

V: TRBV13
size: few
D: NA
J: TRBJ1-3
CDR3: CASSLLGGNTIYF
DNA: TGTGCCAGCAGCTTACTAGGGGGAAACACCATATATTTT

V: TRBV7-3
size: NA
D: TRBD2
J: TRBJ2-3
CDR3: CASSRTSGRSTDTQYF
DNA: TGTGCCAGCAGCCGGACTAGCGGGAGGAGCACAGATACGCAGTATTTT

V: TRBV29-1
size: NA
D: TRBD1
J: TRBJ1-5
CDR3: CSVEDRNRGNQPQHF
DNA: TGCAGCGTTGAAGACCGCAACAGGGGAAATCAGCCCCAGCATTTT

V: TRBV7-9
size: NA
D: TRBD2
J: TRBJ2-1
CDR3: CASSLAGLADEQFF
DNA: TGTGCCAGCAGCTTAGCGGGACTAGCGGACGAGCAGTTCTTC

V: TRBV30
size: NA
D: TRBD1
J: TRBJ2-7
CDR3: CAWNPGTGNDEQYF
DNA: TGTGCCTGGAATCCTGGGACAGGAAACGACGAGCAGTACTTC

V: TRBV4-1
size: NA
D: NA
J: TRBJ1-5
CDR3: CASSQDRGGSNQPQHF
DNA: TGCGCCAGCAGCCAAGATCGGGGTGGTAGCAATCAGCCCCAGCATTTT

V: TRBV7-2
size: NA
D: NA
J: TRBJ1-1
CDR3: CASSSQGLLNTEAFF
DNA: TGTGCCAGCAGCTCCCAGGGACTGCTGAACACTGAAGCTTTCTTT

V: TRBV15
size: once
D: NA
J: TRBJ1-1
CDR3: CATSTDPEGGRTEAFF
DNA: TGTGCCACCAGCACGGACCCAGAAGGGGGGCGAACTGAAGCTTTCTTT

V: TRBV7-2
size: NA
D: NA
J: TRBJ1-3
CDR3: CASSPEFASGNTIYF
DNA: TGTGCCAGCAGCCCCGAATTCGCCTCTGGAAACACCATATATTTT

V: TRBV4-3
size: NA
D: NA
J: TRBJ1-5
CDR3: CASSHNYERGNGQPQHF
DNA: TGCGCCAGCAGCCACAACTATGAAAGGGGAAATGGGCAGCCCCAGCATTTT

V: TRBV18
size: NA
D: TRBD1
J: TRBJ1-1
CDR3: CASSRIGTGQDPNTEAFF
DNA: TGTGCCAGCTCACGCATAGGGACAGGGCAGGATCCCAACACTGAAGCTTTCTTT

V: TRBV7-6
size: NA
D: NA
J: TRBJ1-6
CDR3: CASSPASNSPLHF
DNA: TGTGCCAGCAGCCCAGCCAGTAATTCACCCCTCCACTTT

V: TRBV27
size: NA
D: NA
J: TRBJ2-7
CDR3: CASSSLGQVLYEQYF
DNA: TGTGCCAGCAGTTCTCTGGGGCAGGTTCTCTACGAGCAGTACTTC

V: TRBV7-2
size: NA
D: TRBD1
J: TRBJ1-6
CDR3: CAIPWDRGSYNSPLHF
DNA: TGTGCCATTCCCTGGGACAGGGGCTCCTATAATTCACCCCTCCACTTT

V: TRBV28
size: NA
D: NA
J: TRBJ2-1
CDR3: CASSQTGTILPNEQFF
DNA: TGTGCCAGCAGCCAGACCGGGACGATCCTACCAAATGAGCAGTTCTTC

V: TRBV28
size: NA
D: NA
J: TRBJ2-7
CDR3: CASSLGGTLGEQYF
DNA: TGTGCCAGCAGTTTAGGGGGGACTCTCGGGGAGCAGTACTTC

V: TRBV23-1
size: NA
D: NA
J: TRBJ1-3
CDR3: CASPPGGRRPGNTIYF
DNA: TGCGCCAGTCCACCTGGGGGGAGGAGACCTGGAAACACCATATATTTT

V: TRBV14
size: NA
D: NA
J: TRBJ1-2
CDR3: CASSLLGGGHGYTF
DNA: TGTGCCAGCAGCCTCTTAGGCGGGGGGCATGGCTACACCTTC

V: TRBV28
size: once
D: TRBD1
J: TRBJ1-5
CDR3: CAGQGQGLGDRQPQHF
DNA: TGTGCCGGGCAGGGACAGGGGTTAGGGGATCGTCAGCCCCAGCATTTT